This passage covers 10 T cell receptor beta chains from one sample sequenced in a study of beta chain features in type 1 diabetes. As every portion of the isolated RNA was reverse transcribed, the sequencing read expressed TCRB transcripts. Assay: immunoSEQ multiplex PCR; the TCRdb copy retains only in-frame clones and omits some. The table includes about 40,000 clones, 50% detected once. The sample comprised stem cell memory CD4+ T cells from blood. These receptors all come from a woman in her 30s in good health.

The rearrangement uses TRBV6-5 and TRBJ1-5, with D tentatively TRBD1 (6 bases). CDR3 size: 14 residues. V was shortened by 5 bases and J by 7 bases, with 15 bases between the two germline ends. The germline V gene has CDR1 MNHEY and CDR2 SVGAGI. Here the CDR3 DNA reads TGTGCCAGCAGTCCTACAGGGCTGATGCAGCCCCAGCATTTT. This gives the protein CASSPTGLMQPQHF.

This clone was recorded a few times. The chain employs TRBV10-3 and TRBJ2-1; possible D gene TRBD2, 5 bases. CDR1 and CDR2 (germline): ENHRY, SYGVKD. The CDR3 consists of 15 residues. The V gene lost 3 bases and the J gene lost 4 bases, with 13 bases spanning the gap. Here the CDR3 reads CAISDGVGAYNEQFF. In DNA form, the CDR3 reads TGTGCCATCAGTGATGGTGTGGGAGCGTACAATGAGCAGTTCTTC.

The genes are TRBV7-2 and TRBJ2-3, with 7 bases matching TRBD2. The length of the CDR3 is 16 residues. Germline lookup yields CDR1 SGHTA and CDR2 FQGNSA. V dropped 5 bases and J dropped 2; count of bases not matched to a gene: 10. CDR3 amino acids: CASSRSRLADTDTQYF. CDR3 DNA: TGTGCCAGCAGCCGATCTCGGCTAGCGGACACAGATACGCAGTATTTT.

The chain links TRBV29-1 to TRBJ2-5; 7 positions agree with TRBD1. The J call is doubtful: the DNA matches TRBJ2-7 better. This CDR3 contains 12 residues. CDR1 is SQVTM, CDR2 ANQGSEA, per germline. CDR3 in DNA: TGCAGCGTGATCGGACAGGTCTACGAGCAGTACTTC. Protein product: CSVIGQVYEQYF.

The rearrangement uses TRBV5-6 and TRBJ2-7; no firm D call. Germline CDR1 SGHDT, CDR2 YYEEEE. Between the trimmed V and J ends, which lost 4 bases and 4 bases, there was a span of 15 bases. The CDR3 totals 14 residues. The CDR3 loop is CASSRRSRLYEQYF. CDR3 coding DNA: TGTGCCAGCAGCCGCCGTAGTAGACTGTACGAGCAGTACTTC.

This clone was observed a handful of times. The chain is built from TRBV4-2 and TRBJ2-3, with a tentative D call TRBD2 (6 bases). V lost 5 bases to trimming and J lost 0 bases, with 18 bases between them. Germline V gene lookup returns CDR1 LGHNA and CDR2 YNFKEQ. The CDR3 runs to 17 residues. Here the CDR3 reads CASSLEGVRRSTDTQYF. Written as DNA, the CDR3 is TGTGCCAGCAGCTTGGAGGGTGTCAGGCGCAGCACAGATACGCAGTATTTT.

This clone has a handful of counts. This rearrangement joins TRBV7-2 to TRBJ2-3; D is unclear. This CDR3 contains 17 residues. The ends were cut back, 1 base at V and 0 bases at J, with 14 bases in the middle. Germline CDR1 SGHTA, CDR2 FQGNSA. The CDR3 loop reads CASSLVGVGVSTDTQYF. Written as DNA, the CDR3 is TGTGCCAGCAGCTTAGTCGGCGTGGGCGTAAGCACAGATACGCAGTATTTT.

The sample holds a few counts of this clone. The chain is built from TRBV7-2 and TRBJ2-1; weak D call: TRBD1 (7 bases). The germline V gene has CDR1 SGHTA and CDR2 FQGNSA. V was pared by 9 bases and J by 5 bases, with 14 bases between. There are 13 residues in the CDR3. The CDR3 is CARATGRHNEQFF. CDR3 coding DNA: TGTGCCAGGGCGACAGGGAGGCACAATGAGCAGTTCTTC. Full variable domain (remainder filled in from reference TRBV7-2 and TRBJ2-1): GAGVSQSPSNKVTEKGKDVELRCDPISGHTALYWYRQSLGQGLEFLIYFQGNSAPDKSGLPSDRFSAERTGGSVSTLTIQRTQQEDSAVYLCARATGRHNEQFFGPGTRLTVL.

The chain combines TRBV7-9 with TRBJ2-3; D remains unclear. Germline V CDR1 and CDR2: SEHNR, FQNEAQ (reference sequence). Trimming left V 5 bases short and J 2 bases short, with 5 bases between. The CDR3 runs to 12 residues. CDR3 amino acids: CASSPVTDTQYF. The CDR3 DNA sequence: TGTGCCAGCAGCCCCGTCACAGATACGCAGTATTTT.

J is TRBJ2-5 and V is TRBV7-2, with a weak D call TRBD2 (6 bases). Looked up from germline, CDR1 is SGHTA and CDR2 is FQGNSA. This CDR3 contains 15 residues. V lost 3 bases, J lost 3 bases, and 14 bases lay in between. The chain's CDR3 is CASSFSARGKETQYF. The DNA of the CDR3 is TGTGCCAGCAGCTTTTCCGCACGGGGGAAAGAGACCCAGTACTTC.